The rows below give T cell receptor beta chains drawn from one sample of a study of T cell repertoires in cytomegalovirus infection. TCRdb itself ran the reads through MiXCR, one entry per CDR3 protein. The table shows around 130,000 distinct CDR3 sequences, with more than 20% occurring only once. These TCRs are of unknown antigen specificity. The source material was PBMCs, sequenced either directly or after in vitro stimulation (not recorded which). All receptors come from a human donor in good health (CMV status not recorded). Some clones in this sample may be carry-over from other donors' samples. CDR3s include the opening cysteine and the closing phenylalanine or tryptophan. Each record gives: D gene, V gene, clone size, J gene, CDR3 DNA, CDR3 protein. The D gene is left open where the match is weak. Size values are once, few and many counts, or a class for expanded clones, and some rows have none.

D gene: TRBD2
V gene: TRBV25-1
clone size: few
J gene: TRBJ2-1
CDR3 DNA: TGTGCCAGCAGTGGACTAGCTTTCGATGAGCAGTTCTTC
CDR3 protein: CASSGLAFDEQFF

D gene: NA
V gene: TRBV5-1
clone size: NA
J gene: TRBJ1-2
CDR3 DNA: TGCGCCAGCAGCCCCGATCCGGGGGGCGTTGCCTATGGCTACACCTTC
CDR3 protein: CASSPDPGGVAYGYTF

D gene: NA
V gene: TRBV14
clone size: NA
J gene: TRBJ2-7
CDR3 DNA: TGTGCCAGCAGCCAAGATCTATCCTCCTACGAGCAGTACTTC
CDR3 protein: CASSQDLSSYEQYF

D gene: TRBD2
V gene: TRBV7-9
clone size: NA
J gene: TRBJ2-3
CDR3 DNA: TGTGCCGGCGGGTACGGCGATAGCGGGGGAGATACGCAGTATTTT
CDR3 protein: CAGGYGDSGGDTQYF

D gene: NA
V gene: TRBV19
clone size: once
J gene: TRBJ1-1
CDR3 DNA: TGTGCCAGTAGCAACAGGGCCGCTGAAGCTTTCTTT
CDR3 protein: CASSNRAAEAFF

D gene: NA
V gene: TRBV6-2/TRBV6-3
clone size: NA
J gene: TRBJ2-1
CDR3 DNA: TGTGCCAGCAGCCTGGCGTGGGCGCGTAATGAGCAGTTCTTC
CDR3 protein: CASSLAWARNEQFF

D gene: NA
V gene: TRBV5-4
clone size: NA
J gene: TRBJ2-3
CDR3 DNA: TGTGCCAGCAGCCAGGACTTCACAGATACGCAGTATTTT
CDR3 protein: CASSQDFTDTQYF

D gene: TRBD2
V gene: TRBV19
clone size: NA
J gene: TRBJ2-1
CDR3 DNA: TGTGCCAGTAACGCCATTACTAGCGGGGTGAATGAGCAGTTCTTC
CDR3 protein: CASNAITSGVNEQFF

D gene: TRBD2
V gene: TRBV6-1
clone size: once
J gene: TRBJ2-1
CDR3 DNA: TGTGCCAGCAGAACTAGCGGGTCGGACAATGAGCAGTTCTTC
CDR3 protein: CASRTSGSDNEQFF

D gene: NA
V gene: TRBV12-3/TRBV12-4
clone size: few
J gene: TRBJ1-5
CDR3 DNA: TGTGCCAGCAGCCCAACAGGTTTCAATCAGCCCCAGCATTTT
CDR3 protein: CASSPTGFNQPQHF

D gene: NA
V gene: TRBV7-8
clone size: few
J gene: TRBJ1-1
CDR3 DNA: TGTGCCAGCAGCTCCAGGGGGAACACTGAAGCTTTCTTT
CDR3 protein: CASSSRGNTEAFF

D gene: TRBD2
V gene: TRBV27
clone size: few
J gene: TRBJ2-7
CDR3 DNA: TGTGCCAGCAGTACGGCTAGCGGAGCCTCCGAGCAGTACTTC
CDR3 protein: CASSTASGASEQYF

D gene: NA
V gene: TRBV11-2
clone size: few
J gene: TRBJ2-3
CDR3 DNA: TGTGCCAGCAGCTTATATTGGGTCGGGGGCACAGATACGCAGTATTTT
CDR3 protein: CASSLYWVGGTDTQYF

D gene: TRBD2
V gene: TRBV7-9
clone size: many
J gene: TRBJ2-1
CDR3 DNA: TGTGCCAGCAGCTTAGTTAGCGGGAGGTTTCGGTTCTTC
CDR3 protein: CASSLVSGRFRFF

D gene: TRBD2
V gene: TRBV7-3
clone size: few
J gene: TRBJ2-1
CDR3 DNA: TGTGCCAGCAGCTTATCGCAGGCTAGCGGGAGTGAGCAGTTCTTC
CDR3 protein: CASSLSQASGSEQFF

D gene: TRBD1
V gene: TRBV27
clone size: NA
J gene: TRBJ1-1
CDR3 DNA: TGTGCCACCATTACCCGGGACAGATCGACAGGGGACACTGAAGCTTTCTTT
CDR3 protein: CATITRDRSTGDTEAFF

D gene: TRBD2
V gene: TRBV3-1
clone size: few
J gene: TRBJ2-1
CDR3 DNA: TGTGCCAGCAGCCCCTCTGGACTAGCGGGCGGTGAGCAGTTCTTC
CDR3 protein: CASSPSGLAGGEQFF

D gene: NA
V gene: TRBV7-8
clone size: NA
J gene: TRBJ1-2
CDR3 DNA: TGTGCCAGCAGCCAAACAGTTAACTATGGCTACACCTTC
CDR3 protein: CASSQTVNYGYTF

D gene: NA
V gene: TRBV6-2/TRBV6-3
clone size: many
J gene: TRBJ2-3
CDR3 DNA: TGTGCCAGCACCCCCCTTTGGAGGTCTAGCACAGATACGCAGTATTTT
CDR3 protein: CASTPLWRSSTDTQYF

D gene: NA
V gene: TRBV20-1
clone size: NA
J gene: TRBJ1-5
CDR3 DNA: TGCAGTGCAATGGATAGCAATCAGCCCCAGCATTTT
CDR3 protein: CSAMDSNQPQHF

D gene: TRBD2
V gene: TRBV6-5
clone size: NA
J gene: TRBJ2-1
CDR3 DNA: TGTGCCAGCAGGTCAGCGGGAGTGTCCTACAATGAGCAGTTCTTC
CDR3 protein: CASRSAGVSYNEQFF

D gene: NA
V gene: TRBV5-6
clone size: NA
J gene: TRBJ2-1
CDR3 DNA: TGTGCCAGCAGCTCCTTTGGTCTAGGGGGGTACAATGAGCAGTTCTTC
CDR3 protein: CASSSFGLGGYNEQFF

D gene: NA
V gene: TRBV6-2/TRBV6-3
clone size: NA
J gene: TRBJ2-6
CDR3 DNA: TGTGCCAGCAGTTACTTAGCACGGGCCTCTGGGGCCAACGTCCTGACTTTC
CDR3 protein: CASSYLARASGANVLTF

D gene: NA
V gene: TRBV28
clone size: few
J gene: TRBJ1-1
CDR3 DNA: TGTGCCAGCCCTCCCGGACCATCGAACACTGAAGCTTTCTTT
CDR3 protein: CASPPGPSNTEAFF

D gene: TRBD2
V gene: TRBV4-1
clone size: NA
J gene: TRBJ2-3
CDR3 DNA: TGCGCCAGCAGCCAAGTATTAGCGGGAGGGCCCGGTATAGATACGCAGTATTTT
CDR3 protein: CASSQVLAGGPGIDTQYF

D gene: NA
V gene: TRBV20-1
clone size: few
J gene: TRBJ1-5
CDR3 DNA: TGCAGTGCTAGACGGGCGGATAGCAATCAGCCCCAGCATTTT
CDR3 protein: CSARRADSNQPQHF

D gene: NA
V gene: TRBV7-2
clone size: many
J gene: TRBJ2-2
CDR3 DNA: TGTGCCAGCAGCCCCCACAGCTGGGCCGGGGAGCTGTTTTTT
CDR3 protein: CASSPHSWAGELFF

D gene: TRBD2
V gene: TRBV6-2/TRBV6-3
clone size: NA
J gene: TRBJ2-1
CDR3 DNA: TGTGCCAGCACTATAGAGGGACTAGCGGACCGCAATGAGCAGTTCTTC
CDR3 protein: CASTIEGLADRNEQFF

D gene: NA
V gene: TRBV27
clone size: few
J gene: TRBJ1-2
CDR3 DNA: TGTGCCAGCAGTTTATCGATCGGGGAAACCTATGGCTACACCTTC
CDR3 protein: CASSLSIGETYGYTF